What follows are 16 T cell receptor beta chains derived from one specimen sequenced in a study of early T cells in non-severe SARS-CoV-2 infection. MiXCR was run by TCRdb on the 5' RACE reads, yielding one entry per CDR3 protein. The repertoire holds nearly 60,000 distinct CDR3 sequences, with over 9.5% as singletons. Sequenced material: whole blood. These receptors originate from an adult who was a healthcare worker with PCR-confirmed SARS-CoV-2 infection or an uninfected control (not recorded which).

This clonotype was detected many times. The V and J genes are TRBV30 and TRBJ1-5, with no clear D. Germline lookup yields CDR1 GTSNPN and CDR2 SVGIG (reference sequence). The CDR3 extends over 14 amino acids. V gave up 5 bases and J gave up 1 base, with 12 bases separating them. The DNA for the CDR3 is TGTGCCTGGGACGCTAACCAAAGCAATCAGCCCCAGCATTTT. Translating gives CAWDANQSNQPQHF.

This clonotype was observed a few times. The CDR3 protein is CASMDGLYGYTF. DNA of the CDR3: TGTGCCAGCATGGACGGGCTATATGGCTACACCTTC. The chain has TRBV28 and TRBJ1-2, with unresolved D. Germline CDR1 is MDHEN and CDR2 is SYDVKM. V lost 7 bases and J lost 5, with 11 bases in between. The CDR3 is 12 amino acids.

The chain combines TRBV20-1 with TRBJ2-3, with 9 bases that match TRBD1. This CDR3 contains 14 residues. Germline CDR1 is DFQATT and CDR2 is SNEGSKA (reference sequence). The V gene end was trimmed by 4 bases and the J gene end by 4 bases; junction bases not matched to a gene: 6. The CDR3 loop reads CSAMLRQGADTQYF. The CDR3 DNA is TGCAGTGCTATGCTCCGACAGGGGGCAGATACGCAGTATTTT.

This clonotype has just a few counts. The rearrangement joins TRBV9 to TRBJ2-1, with 8 bases lining up with TRBD2. CDR3 length equals 17 residues. The junction had 10 bases not matched to a gene; V was cut back by 0 bases and J by 5 bases. Germline V gene sequence: CDR1 SGDLS, CDR2 YYNGEE. The CDR3 region is CASSVAPLAVGDNEQFF. CDR3 coding DNA: TGTGCCAGCAGCGTAGCCCCACTAGCGGTGGGGGACAATGAGCAGTTCTTC.

The chain recombines TRBV19 with TRBJ2-7; D remains unclear. The germline V gene encodes CDR1 LNHDA and CDR2 SQIVND (reference sequence). This CDR3 region has 15 residues. The V end was cut by 0 bases, the J end by 1 base, with 10 bases between. The CDR3 sequence: CASSIDSTDSYEQYF. CDR3 bases: TGTGCCAGTAGTATAGATAGTACAGATTCCTACGAGCAGTACTTC. Variable domain in full (rest from reference TRBV19 and TRBJ2-7): DGGITQSPKYLFRKEGQNVTLSCEQNLNHDAMYWYRQDPGQGLRLIYYSQIVNDFQKGDIAEGYSVSREKKESFPLTVTSAQKNPTAFYLCASSIDSTDSYEQYFGPGTRLTVT.

This clonotype has ten or more counts. This chain links TRBV10-3 with TRBJ1-3, with D hard to call. Per the germline V gene, CDR1 is ENHRY and CDR2 is SYGVKD. The ends were cut back, 3 bases at V and 0 bases at J, with 12 bases in the middle. The CDR3 is 16 amino acids. The CDR3 reads CAISDGFSFSGNTIYF. The CDR3 DNA follows: TGTGCCATCAGTGATGGTTTCAGCTTCTCTGGAAACACCATATATTTT.

This clonotype was detected only a few times. The CDR3 here is CASTNGASKATGELFF. The CDR3 DNA follows: TGTGCCAGCACCAACGGGGCTAGCAAAGCAACCGGGGAGCTGTTTTTT. The chain is built from TRBV7-6 and TRBJ2-2; D possibly matches TRBD1 or TRBD2 (5 bases each). Deletions cut 7 bases from V and 5 bases from J, with 20 bases between. The CDR3 spans 16 residues. CDR1 is SGHVS and CDR2 is FNYEAQ in the germline V gene.

The chain joins TRBV2 to TRBJ2-2; 8 nucleotides align to TRBD2. Per the germline V gene, CDR1 is SNHLY and CDR2 is FYNNEI. The CDR3 has 19 residues. Trimming took 6 bases from V and 0 from J; bases not matched to a gene: 15. CDR3 nucleotide sequence: TGTGCCAGCAGAAGGGGTTTACTGGCGGGGGGCTCGAACACCGGGGAGCTGTTTTTT. This codes for CASRRGLLAGGSNTGELFF.

The table lists this clonotype with many counts. This rearrangement joins TRBV20-1 to TRBJ2-5; D gene ambiguous. CDR1 is DFQATT and CDR2 is SNEGSKA in the germline V gene (reference sequence). The CDR3 covers 14 residues. With 5 bases removed from V and 5 bases from J, the gap between germline ends came to 18 bases. CDR3 bases: TGCAGTGCTGTAAACCCGGGCGCCACGGAGACCCAGTACTTC. The encoded protein is CSAVNPGATETQYF.

The J gene is TRBJ2-3, the V gene TRBV24-1; D perhaps matches TRBD2 (6 bases). With 4 bases removed from V and 3 bases from J, the gap between germline ends came to 16 bases. The CDR3 is 16 residues long. Germline CDR1 KGHDR, CDR2 SFDVKD. Written as DNA, the CDR3 is TGTGCCACCAGTGACCCACTTGAAGCGGGTACAGATACGCAGTATTTT. Its translation: CATSDPLEAGTDTQYF.

This clonotype has a handful of counts. The rearrangement links TRBV29-1 to TRBJ2-2; no firm D call. The V gene lost 3 bases and the J gene lost 4 bases, with 0 bases spanning the gap. Per the germline V gene, CDR1 is SQVTM and CDR2 is ANQGSEA. The CDR3 extends over 10 amino acids. The DNA of the CDR3 is TGCAGCGTTGACACCGGGGAGCTGTTTTTT. It specifies CSVDTGELFF.

This clonotype has only a few counts. The V gene is TRBV10-2, the J gene TRBJ1-3; D gene unclear. Germline assignment: CDR1 WSHSY and CDR2 SAAADI. The CDR3 covers 19 residues. Between the trimmed V and J ends, which lost 3 bases and 2 bases, there was a span of 23 bases. For the CDR3, the DNA is TGCGCCAGCAGTGATCTCGTCGTTTTCAGGCGTCCCACTGGAAACACCATATATTTT. It translates to CASSDLVVFRRPTGNTIYF.

Only a few counts were recorded for this clonotype. The gene calls are TRBV9 and TRBJ2-3; 12 bases line up with TRBD1. The V gene end was trimmed by 2 bases and the J gene end by 5 bases; junction bases not matched to a gene: 3. From germline, CDR1 is SGDLS and CDR2 YYNGEE. The CDR3 is 15 residues long. CDR3 region: CASSVGQGAQDTQYF. The CDR3 bases are TGTGCCAGCAGCGTGGGACAGGGGGCTCAAGATACGCAGTATTTT.

This clonotype was counted ten times or more. This chain links TRBV11-2 with TRBJ2-5; TRBD1 might be the D (5 bases). V lost 5 bases and J 2 bases, leaving 12 bases between the germline ends. There are 14 residues in the CDR3. Germline lookup yields CDR1 SGHAT and CDR2 FQNNGV. CDR3 nucleotides: TGTGCCAGCAGCCCTCAGACAGTTCAAGAGACCCAGTACTTC. It yields the protein CASSPQTVQETQYF.

This clonotype has at least ten counts. The chain links TRBV18 to TRBJ1-2, with D unresolved. The germline gives CDR1 KGHSH, CDR2 LQKENI. The V and J ends lost 6 bases and 6 bases respectively, with 17 bases between them. The CDR3 sequence is 14 residues long. CDR3 nucleotide sequence: TGTGCCAGCTCCCCAATGGACCGGGCAGATGGCTACACCTTC. It translates to CASSPMDRADGYTF.

This clonotype was seen a handful of times. The V gene is TRBV6-2 or TRBV6-3, the J gene TRBJ2-2; D not resolved. CDR1 MNHEY and CDR2 SVGEGT come from the germline V gene. V lost 4 bases and J 6 bases, leaving 0 bases between the germline ends. The CDR3 spans 10 residues. The CDR3 region has the DNA TGTGCCAGCAGTTCCGGGGAGCTGTTTTTT. Residues: CASSSGELFF.